The 3 T cell receptor beta chains presented below share a single source sample, sequenced in a study of blood T cell repertoires in COVID-19. Assay used: immunoSEQ multiplex PCR; TCRdb lists only in-frame clones, some missing. This table holds approximately 450,000 clones, approximately 90% found once. Sequences were obtained from peripheral blood. The receptors shown here come from a woman aged 25 to 39 with acute or convalescent COVID-19.

This sequence joins TRBV5-4 and TRBJ2-5; D might be TRBD1 (6 bases). The CDR3 spans 13 residues. Per the germline V gene, CDR1 is SGHNT and CDR2 is YYREEE (reference sequence). The V gene lost 6 bases and the J gene lost 2 bases, with 11 bases spanning the gap. CDR3 loop: CASKQGQQETQYF. Written as DNA, the CDR3 is TGTGCCAGCAAGCAGGGGCAACAAGAGACCCAGTACTTC.

This clone occurred a few times. The chain couples TRBV4-1 to TRBJ1-2, with 9 bases lining up with TRBD1. V was clipped by 4 bases and J by 10 bases; unmatched bases: 13. The germline V gene encodes CDR1 MGHRA and CDR2 YSYEKL. This CDR3 spans 15 amino acids. The CDR3 spells CASSPLSFRDRDYTF. Written as DNA, the CDR3 is TGCGCCAGCAGCCCCTTATCCTTCCGGGACAGGGACTACACCTTC.

CDR3 bases: TGTGCCAGCAGCGTAGGGGCAGCCGGCACAGATACGCAGTATTTT. Amino acid sequence: CASSVGAAGTDTQYF. The genes are TRBV9 and TRBJ2-3; no firm D call. The CDR3 has 15 amino acids. The V and J ends lost 0 bases and 1 base respectively, with 9 bases between them. The V gene's germline CDR1 is SGDLS and CDR2 YYNGEE.